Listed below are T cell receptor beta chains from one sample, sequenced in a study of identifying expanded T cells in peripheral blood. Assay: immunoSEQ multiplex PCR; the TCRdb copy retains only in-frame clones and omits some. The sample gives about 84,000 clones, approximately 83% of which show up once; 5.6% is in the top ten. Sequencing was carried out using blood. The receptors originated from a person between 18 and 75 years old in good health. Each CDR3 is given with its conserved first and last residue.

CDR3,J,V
CASSPFFVGAGYEQYF,TRBJ2-7,TRBV27
CASSEAGGRQETQYF,TRBJ2-5,TRBV25-1
CASSLRQGPEQFF,TRBJ2-1,TRBV5-6
CASSGGGGGNTIYF,TRBJ1-3,TRBV10-2
CSGSTGGLNEQFF,TRBJ2-1,TRBV29-1
CASRRGREAEAFF,TRBJ1-1,TRBV25-1
CASSLERGAWSAEQYF,TRBJ2-7,TRBV7-9
CASRGPTFLTEAFF,TRBJ1-1,TRBV25-1
CASSQLTMNTEAFF,TRBJ1-1,TRBV5-4
CASSFHVDQPQHF,TRBJ1-5,TRBV7-2
CASSLARDRNSYEQYF,TRBJ2-7,TRBV11-2
CASSLADRGQPDTQYF,TRBJ2-3,TRBV7-8
CAWSVVTRTGELFF,TRBJ2-2,TRBV30
CASSLDQASNQPQHF,TRBJ1-5,TRBV11-2
CASSISLGYGYTF,TRBJ1-2,TRBV10-1
CATSLSWGTVNQPQHF,TRBJ1-5,TRBV15
CASSYLERHTEAFF,TRBJ1-1,TRBV6-5
CASSQDPRTVGNQPQHF,TRBJ1-5,TRBV4-1
CASSFSGTEQFF,TRBJ2-1,TRBV7-2
CASSIQGGRQETQYF,TRBJ2-5,TRBV19
CASRRTGNQPQHF,TRBJ1-5,TRBV28
CASSWTGDDIEAFF,TRBJ1-1,TRBV5-1
CASSSAQINRERAGNTIYF,TRBJ1-3,TRBV7-2
CASSLAGTESNQPQHF,TRBJ1-5,TRBV11-3
CASSQLPGSQPQHF,TRBJ1-5,TRBV4-1
CASSRGPSSYEQYF,TRBJ2-7,TRBV16
CASSSGQSNEKLFF,TRBJ1-4,TRBV5-3
CASSLYLNRGPGNTIYF,TRBJ1-3,TRBV5-6
CASSEGRDPGRLQGYTF,TRBJ1-2,TRBV6-1
CASRRTGATNTEAFF,TRBJ1-1,TRBV2
CASSDHFPGRGINSNQPQHF,TRBJ1-5,TRBV6-1
CASSLLGERSPLHF,TRBJ1-6,TRBV5-6
CASSWTVSYEQYF,TRBJ2-7,TRBV19
CASSLTPGGSEYF,TRBJ2-7,TRBV11-2
CASSLDGYGTDTQYF,TRBJ2-3,TRBV5-8
CASRDANQPQHF,TRBJ1-5,TRBV19
CASSSGQGAEAFF,TRBJ1-1,TRBV6-5
CASSALASGELFF,TRBJ2-2,TRBV5-5
CASSLWGNTIYF,TRBJ1-3,TRBV5-6
CASSEEGQDLSYEQYF,TRBJ2-7,TRBV2